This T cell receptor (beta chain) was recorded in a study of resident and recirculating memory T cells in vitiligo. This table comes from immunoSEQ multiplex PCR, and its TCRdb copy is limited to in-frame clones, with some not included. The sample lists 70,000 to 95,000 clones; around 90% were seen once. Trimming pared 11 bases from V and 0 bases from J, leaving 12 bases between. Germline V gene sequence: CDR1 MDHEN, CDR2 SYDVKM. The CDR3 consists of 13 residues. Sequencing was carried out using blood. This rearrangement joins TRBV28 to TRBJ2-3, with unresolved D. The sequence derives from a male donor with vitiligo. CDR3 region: CALYRGSTDTQYF. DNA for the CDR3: TGTGCCCTTTATAGAGGAAGCACAGATACGCAGTATTTT.